Shown below are 16 T cell receptor beta chains from a single sample sequenced in a study of CD8 T cells in Susac syndrome. A quantity of roughly 0.5 to 1 ug RNA underwent reverse transcription using random hexamers. TCRdb re-called the immunoSEQ multiplex PCR reads with MiXCR, one entry per CDR3 protein. The sample contains about 150,000 distinct CDR3 sequences, just under 97% of which appear only once. The sequenced sample was CD8+ T cells from PBMCs. The receptors were sampled from a human donor with multiple sclerosis.

The chain has TRBV19 and TRBJ2-1, with a tentative D call TRBD1 (6 bases). The CDR3 loop spans 15 amino acids. Deletions cut 1 base from V and 8 bases from J, with 15 bases between. Germline lookup yields CDR1 LNHDA and CDR2 SQIVND (reference sequence). CDR3 coding DNA: TGTGCCAGTAGTATAGTGGCAGGGGTTATGGATGAGCAGTTCTTC. Translation: CASSIVAGVMDEQFF.

J is TRBJ2-2 and V is TRBV20-1; TRBD1 might be the D (5 bases). The CDR3 loop spans 15 amino acids. V dropped 3 bases and J dropped 2 bases, with 13 bases sitting between them. The germline CDR1 and CDR2 sequences are DFQATT and SNEGSKA (reference sequence). CDR3: CSARGPNRNTGELFF. CDR3 DNA sequence: TGCAGTGCTAGGGGGCCAAACCGAAACACCGGGGAGCTGTTTTTT.

V and J are TRBV27 and TRBJ2-1; TRBD2 matches at 7 bases. Germline V gene lookup returns CDR1 MNHEY and CDR2 SMNVEV (reference sequence). The CDR3 consists of 13 residues. The ends lost 1 base at V and 8 bases at J; junction bases unmatched: 2. CDR3 in amino acids: CASSLWGGDEQFF. The CDR3 nucleotides are TGTGCCAGCAGTTTATGGGGAGGGGATGAGCAGTTCTTC.

This clonotype was recorded a few times. The chain is built from TRBV6-5 and TRBJ2-7; D possibly corresponds to TRBD1 (5 bases). The CDR3 runs to 14 residues. Trimming stripped 6 bases from V and 4 bases from J, with 16 bases between. Germline CDR1 and CDR2: MNHEY and SVGAGI. The CDR3, as DNA: TGTGCCAGCAGCCCAGGGATAGGGCGTTACGAGCAGTACTTC. Protein sequence: CASSPGIGRYEQYF.

The chain is built from TRBV9 and TRBJ1-2; 9 nucleotides align to TRBD1. Germline values: CDR1 SGDLS, CDR2 YYNGEE. The CDR3 runs 15 residues. The V gene end was trimmed by 4 bases and the J gene end by 4 bases; junction bases not matched to a gene: 8. CDR3 amino acids: CASSQDRGGSYGYTF. Written as DNA, the CDR3 is TGTGCCAGCAGCCAAGACAGGGGGGGTAGCTATGGCTACACCTTC.

The chain recombines TRBV2 with TRBJ1-2; unclear D gene. The CDR3 contains 11 residues. Trimming removed 5 bases at V and 8 bases at J, with 9 bases between. The germline CDR1 and CDR2 sequences are SNHLY and FYNNEI. CDR3 nucleotide sequence: TGTGCCAGCAGTTTTCTCCGGGGCTACACCTTC. As protein: CASSFLRGYTF.

This chain links TRBV27 with TRBJ1-2; 7 nucleotides line up with TRBD1. The ends lost 2 bases at V and 7 bases at J; junction bases unmatched: 4. Per germline, CDR1 MNHEY and CDR2 SMNVEV (reference sequence). The CDR3 length is 13 residues. Here the CDR3 DNA reads TGTGCCAGCAGTTTAGAGGGGGCTACTGGCTACACCTTC. Residues: CASSLEGATGYTF.

The V and J genes are TRBV7-9 and TRBJ2-5, with 7 bases aligning to TRBD1. Germline V gives CDR1 SEHNR, CDR2 FQNEAQ (reference sequence). The CDR3 extends over 14 amino acids. With V trimmed by 5 bases and J by 6 bases, 9 bases remained unmatched. This CDR3 is CASSDYRGNKTQYF. The CDR3 bases are TGTGCCAGCAGCGATTACAGGGGTAACAAGACCCAGTACTTC.

The chain recombines TRBV15 with TRBJ2-1, with D possibly matching TRBD2 (5 bases). The CDR3 consists of 16 residues. The ends were cut back, 3 bases at V and 8 bases at J, with 20 bases in the middle. The germline gives CDR1 LNHNV, CDR2 YYDKDF (reference sequence). CDR3 DNA sequence: TGTGCCACCAGCAGGGATTCGGTTGCTAGCTCCCATGAGCAGTTCTTC. It codes for CATSRDSVASSHEQFF.

The chain recombines TRBV7-9 with TRBJ1-6; possibly TRBD1 for D (5 bases). CDR1 and CDR2 from the germline V gene are SEHNR and FQNEAQ (reference sequence). Trimming took off 3 bases at V and 9 bases at J, with 12 bases between the two ends. This CDR3 has 14 amino acids. Here the CDR3 reads CASSLGQGSSPLHF. DNA of the CDR3: TGTGCCAGCAGCTTGGGGCAGGGTTCTTCACCCCTCCACTTT.

This clonotype was observed a handful of times. The chain combines TRBV29-1 with TRBJ2-2, with unresolved D. CDR1 and CDR2 (germline): SQVTM, ANQGSEA. Trimming shortened V by 4 bases and J by 5 bases, and 8 bases separated the two germline ends. The CDR3 is made up of 12 amino acids. For the CDR3, the DNA is TGCAGCGTTGTTCTATGGACCGGGGAGCTGTTTTTT. It specifies CSVVLWTGELFF.

V gene TRBV6-5 combines with J gene TRBJ2-1, with D possibly being TRBD1 (5 bases). This CDR3 region has 15 residues. V was trimmed by 5 bases and J by 7 bases, leaving 18 bases between them. Germline V gene sequence: CDR1 MNHEY, CDR2 SVGAGI. CDR3 in amino acids: CASSQYWPGRNEQFF. The CDR3 nucleotides are TGTGCCAGCAGTCAATACTGGCCAGGGCGGAATGAGCAGTTCTTC.

V is TRBV5-1 and J is TRBJ2-7, with D possibly TRBD1 on 5 matching bases. This CDR3 is built from 14 residues. Germline CDR1 is SGHRS and CDR2 is YFSETQ. Between the trimmed V and J ends, which lost 0 bases and 4 bases, there was a span of 11 bases. CDR3 DNA sequence: TGCGCCAGCAGCTTGGAAGGGGCAGGGTACGAGCAGTACTTC. This codes for CASSLEGAGYEQYF.

V gene TRBV7-6 combines with J gene TRBJ2-3; D unclear. The CDR3 consists of 15 residues. The germline V gene encodes CDR1 SGHVS and CDR2 FNYEAQ. V gave up 5 bases and J gave up 0 bases, with 12 bases separating them. Here the CDR3 DNA reads TGTGCCAGCAGCCCGGCCCACCGTAGCACAGATACGCAGTATTTT. It encodes CASSPAHRSTDTQYF.

The chain couples TRBV20-1 to TRBJ1-6, with TRBD1 identical over 11 bases. J lost 10 bases, V lost 1 base, and 9 bases had no gene match. Germline V lookup: CDR1 DFQATT, CDR2 SNEGSKA (reference sequence). CDR3 length equals 16 residues. The chain's CDR3 is CSARALGQGAGSPLHF. The CDR3 DNA reads TGCAGTGCTAGAGCCCTCGGACAGGGGGCTGGATCACCCCTCCACTTT.

With regard to this clonotype: At one of its ends the junction is not consistent with the germline gene, which may arise from a read error. J is TRBJ1-1 and V is TRBV3-1; D gene unclear. The CDR3 covers 14 residues. CDR1 and CDR2 from the germline V gene are LGHDT and YNNKEL (reference sequence). The CDR3 region is CASSQVLGNPEAFF. CDR3 DNA: TGTGCCAGCAGCCAAGTTCTGGGGAACCCTGAAGCTTTCTTT.